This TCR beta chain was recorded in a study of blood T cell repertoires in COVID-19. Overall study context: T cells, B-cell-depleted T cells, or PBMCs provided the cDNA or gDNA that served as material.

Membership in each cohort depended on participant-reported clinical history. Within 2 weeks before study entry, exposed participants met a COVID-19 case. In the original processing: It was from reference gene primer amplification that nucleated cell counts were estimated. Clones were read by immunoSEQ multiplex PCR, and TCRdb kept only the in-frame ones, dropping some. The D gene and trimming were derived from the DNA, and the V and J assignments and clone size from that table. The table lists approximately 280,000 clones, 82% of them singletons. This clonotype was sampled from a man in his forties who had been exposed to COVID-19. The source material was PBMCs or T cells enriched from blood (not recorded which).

The CDR3 loop is CASGNGGSITYNEQFF. The CDR3 DNA follows: TGTGCCAGCGGAAATGGCGGGAGCATTACCTACAATGAGCAGTTCTTC. The chain combines TRBV2 with TRBJ2-1, with 7 bases identical to TRBD2. The CDR3 has 16 residues. Per the germline V gene, CDR1 is SNHLY and CDR2 is FYNNEI. The V segment lost 8 bases and the J segment 2 bases; nucleotides outside the gene matches: 12.